This entry is about one T cell receptor beta chain. The antigen it recognizes is unknown. Base-call qualities are not available, and no considerably larger clone is one nucleotide away. The CDR3 regions of human TCRbeta chains were subjected to immunosequencing. In the paper's pipeline: TCRs in the repertoires were matched against a reference library of SARS-CoV-2-specific TCRs that had been generated with the MIRA antigen-specificity platform. Breadth was defined as the fraction of unique TCRs that were SARS-CoV-2-associated. Depth was defined as the fraction of total T cells that were SARS-CoV-2-associated. Each spike-specific TCR was assigned to its reactive spike region and to a CD4 or CD8 class using the MIRA data. Log10-transformed breadth and depth values were compared by one-way ANOVA with Sidak's multiple comparisons tests. What TCRdb holds here is the immuneACCESS table cut down to in-frame rearrangements. Part of the clones is not present; checked against another copy, under half of the missing clones reflect an unresolved V gene, and the others are unexplained. V and J calls and clone size follow that table, whereas D and trimming were derived from the DNA. Recorded for this sample are about 53,000 clones; around 84% of them occurred a single time. Of the sample, 25% to 30% falls within the top ten clones.

This sample is drawn from a study of T cell responses to AZD1222 COVID-19 vaccine (dated by TCRdb to the early 2020s). The study in broad terms: AZD1222 recipients whose second dose came at about 4 weeks and those whose second dose came at about 12 weeks were combined into one group, since spike-specific TCR depth and breadth did not differ between the two schedules. A total of over 230 trial participants underwent TCR sequencing, of whom roughly 210 had received two doses of AZD1222 and approximately 26 had received two doses of the MenACWY control vaccine. Trial participants were enrolled into age subgroups of 18-55, 56-69 and 70-plus years, which contained approximately 150, 28 and 58 TCR-sequenced participants, respectively. Results the study describes overall, beyond this receptor: Conclusions about previously exposed vaccinees were limited because only six AZD1222 recipients were SARS-CoV-2 seropositive at baseline. Because no day 14 peak-response samples were available, repertoires were characterized only after the peak T cell response. Reportedly, almost half of the unique spike-specific TCRs recognized epitopes lying outside the regions that are mutated in the B.1.351 and B.1.1.7 variants. The whole spike protein was spanned by vaccine-associated CD4 TCRs, and dominant responses were seen in regions 160-218 and 743-854. In the small 56-69-year group, the increase in depth fell short of significance, most likely because of low power. Participants were mostly white British, with more females than males. The authors suggested clonal diversity may have been underestimated. After two AZD1222 doses, both the breadth and the depth of spike-specific TCRs were significantly higher than at day 0 and than in MenACWY recipients.

Reading from cysteine to phenylalanine, the CDR3 counts 19 amino acids. The retained sequence is limited to the CDR3, 57 bases, with the frame set at the first base. V is trimmed back by 5 bases and J by 3 bases, and the junction contains 13 bases that no gene match accounts for. CDR1 and CDR2 are drawn from the germline V gene (reference sequence): LNHDA, SQIVND. What this sample's time point label stands for: baseline before first vaccination. Samples from vaccinated people were obtained from the UK trials COV001 and COV002, which included a single-blind randomized controlled phase 2/3 trial of AZD1222 (ChAdOx1 nCoV-19) in healthy adults. For TCRbeta chain sequencing, PBMC samples from trial participants were taken at day 0 and at day 28 after the second dose.

The sequence was collected from an adult in good health. Sequencing used peripheral blood, obtained on day 0 of AZD1222 vaccination. The V and J segments used are TRBV19 and TRBJ2-3; a stretch of 14 junction bases matches TRBD2. The CDR3 sequence is CASSSRLAGGPGSTDTQYF. DNA sequence: TGTGCCAGTAGTTCCAGACTAGCGGGAGGGCCTGGATCGACAGATACGCAGTATTTT.